This is a list of T cell receptor beta chains from one sample in a study of T cells in Graves' hyperthyroidism and ophthalmopathy. TCRdb passed the multiplex PCR reads through MiXCR, listing each CDR3 protein once. The table includes more than 300,000 distinct CDR3 sequences, about 14% detected once. The sequenced material came from blood. Receptors were obtained from a young woman with Graves' hyperthyroidism. Each CDR3 is given with its conserved first and last residue. Fields, in order: V gene, CDR3 length, J gene, D gene, clone size, CDR3 DNA, CDR3 protein. A D gene is named only where the DNA matches it firmly. For some rows the clone size is stated as once, few or many, or as a class when expanded; others skip it.

TRBV20-1,10,TRBJ2-1,NA,NA,TGCAGTGCTAGAAGGGATGAGCAGTTCTTC,CSARRDEQFF
TRBV3-1,15,TRBJ2-7,TRBD2,few,TGTGCCAGCAGCCCCGAAGGGACTAGAAGAGACGAGCAGTACTTC,CASSPEGTRRDEQYF
TRBV7-2,17,TRBJ1-2,TRBD1,NA,TGTGCCAGCAGCGCCGCCGGACAGGGGGCGTTTAACTATGGCTACACCTTC,CASSAAGQGAFNYGYTF
TRBV18,19,TRBJ2-2,NA,few,TGTGCCAGCTCGACACGCTCGTCTTCGGGACCCCTTAACACCGGGGAGCTGTTTTTT,CASSTRSSSGPLNTGELFF
TRBV28,13,TRBJ2-7,NA,many,TGTGCCAGCATCAGCGGCTCTACCTACGAGCAGTACTTC,CASISGSTYEQYF
TRBV19,14,TRBJ2-7,NA,NA,TGTGCCAGTAGTCCGGGACCGCGCTCCTACGAGCAGTACTTC,CASSPGPRSYEQYF
TRBV7-2,15,TRBJ2-3,NA,NA,TGTGCCAGCAGCCAGGGACTCGGGAGCACAGATACGCAGTATTTT,CASSQGLGSTDTQYF
TRBV2,9,TRBJ1-2,NA,few,TGTGCCAGCAGCGTTGGCTACACCTTC,CASSVGYTF
TRBV4-3,13,TRBJ1-5,NA,NA,TGCGCCAGCAGCCAACGGACGGGACAGCCCCAGCATTTT,CASSQRTGQPQHF
TRBV2,13,TRBJ2-5,NA,NA,TGTGCCAGCAGTATAGACTACCAAGAGACCCAGTACTTC,CASSIDYQETQYF
TRBV9,13,TRBJ2-7,TRBD1,NA,TGTGCCAGCAGCCCCAGGCAGGGGGTCGAGCAGTACTTC,CASSPRQGVEQYF